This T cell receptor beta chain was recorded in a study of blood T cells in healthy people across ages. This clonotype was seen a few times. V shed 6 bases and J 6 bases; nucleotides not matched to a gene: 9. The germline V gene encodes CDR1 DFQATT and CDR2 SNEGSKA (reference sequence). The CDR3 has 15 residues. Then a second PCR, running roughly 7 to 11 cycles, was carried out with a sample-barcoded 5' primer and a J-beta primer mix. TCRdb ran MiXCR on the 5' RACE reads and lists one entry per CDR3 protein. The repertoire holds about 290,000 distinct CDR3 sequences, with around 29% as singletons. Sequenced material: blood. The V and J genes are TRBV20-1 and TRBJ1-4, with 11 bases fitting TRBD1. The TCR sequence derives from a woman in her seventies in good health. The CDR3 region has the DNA TGCAGTGCCAACCACCCGGGACAGGGGGATGAAAAACTGTTTTTT. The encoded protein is CSANHPGQGDEKLFF.